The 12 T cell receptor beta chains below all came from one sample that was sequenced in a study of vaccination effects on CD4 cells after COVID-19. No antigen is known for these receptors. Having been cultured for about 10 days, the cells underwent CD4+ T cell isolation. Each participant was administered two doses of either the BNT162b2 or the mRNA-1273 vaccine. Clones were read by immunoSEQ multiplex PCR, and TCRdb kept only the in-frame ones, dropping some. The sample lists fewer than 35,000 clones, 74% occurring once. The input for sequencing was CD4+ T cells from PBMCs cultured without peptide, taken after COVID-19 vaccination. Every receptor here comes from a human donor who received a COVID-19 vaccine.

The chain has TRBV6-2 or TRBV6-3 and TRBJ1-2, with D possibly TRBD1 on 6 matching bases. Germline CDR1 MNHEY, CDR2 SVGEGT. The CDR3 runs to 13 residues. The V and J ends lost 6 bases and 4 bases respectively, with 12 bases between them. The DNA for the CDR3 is TGTGCCAGCAGCCAACAGGGAGGCTATGGCTACACCTTC. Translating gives CASSQQGGYGYTF.

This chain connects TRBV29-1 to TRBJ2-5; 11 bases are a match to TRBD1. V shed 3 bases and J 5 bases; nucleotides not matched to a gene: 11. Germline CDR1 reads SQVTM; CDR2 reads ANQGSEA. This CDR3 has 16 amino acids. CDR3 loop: CSVDPVDRGRRETQYF. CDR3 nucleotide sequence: TGCAGCGTTGATCCCGTGGACAGGGGGCGCAGGGAGACCCAGTACTTC.

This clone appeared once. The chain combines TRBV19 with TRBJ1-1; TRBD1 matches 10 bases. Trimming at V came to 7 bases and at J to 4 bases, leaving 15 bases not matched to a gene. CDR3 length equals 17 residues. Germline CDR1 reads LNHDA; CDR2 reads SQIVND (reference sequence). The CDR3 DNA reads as TGTGCCAGTAAACCTTGGACAGGGGGATTTCGTGGCACTGAAGCTTTCTTT. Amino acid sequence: CASKPWTGGFRGTEAFF.

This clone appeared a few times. The CDR3 here is CASSDVNTGELFF. CDR3 in DNA: TGTGCCAGTTCCGACGTGAACACCGGGGAGCTGTTTTTT. The V call is TRBV19, the J call TRBJ2-2; no clear D gene. V was shortened by 8 bases and J by 1 base, with 8 bases between the two germline ends. The CDR3 spans 13 residues. From germline, CDR1 is LNHDA and CDR2 SQIVND (reference sequence).

The CDR3 bases are TGTGCCTGGAGTGTACGGGGCTACTACACCGGGGAGCTGTTTTTT. As protein: CAWSVRGYYTGELFF. J is TRBJ2-2 and V is TRBV30; D might be TRBD1 or TRBD2, each matching 5 bases. Germline V gene lookup returns CDR1 GTSNPN and CDR2 SVGIG (reference sequence). V lost 0 bases and J 3 bases, leaving 11 bases between the germline ends. The CDR3 consists of 15 residues.

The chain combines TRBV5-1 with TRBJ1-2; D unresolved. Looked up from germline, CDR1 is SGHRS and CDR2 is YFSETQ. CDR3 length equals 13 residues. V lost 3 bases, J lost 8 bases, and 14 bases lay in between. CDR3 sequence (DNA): TGCGCCAGCAGCTCGCCGAGGAGGGAGGGCTACACCTTC. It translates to CASSSPRREGYTF.

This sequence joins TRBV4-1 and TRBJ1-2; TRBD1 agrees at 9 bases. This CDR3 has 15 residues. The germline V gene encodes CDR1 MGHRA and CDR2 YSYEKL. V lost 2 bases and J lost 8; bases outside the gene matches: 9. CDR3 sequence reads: CASSQSWDRAVGYTF. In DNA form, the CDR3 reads TGCGCCAGCAGCCAATCCTGGGACAGGGCCGTAGGCTACACCTTC.

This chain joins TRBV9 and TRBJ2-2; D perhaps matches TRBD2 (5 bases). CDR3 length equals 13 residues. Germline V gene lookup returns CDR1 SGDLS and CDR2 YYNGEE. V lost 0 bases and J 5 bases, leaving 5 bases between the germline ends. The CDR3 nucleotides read TGTGCCAGCAGCGTAGCGGGGACCGGGGAGCTGTTTTTT. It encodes CASSVAGTGELFF.

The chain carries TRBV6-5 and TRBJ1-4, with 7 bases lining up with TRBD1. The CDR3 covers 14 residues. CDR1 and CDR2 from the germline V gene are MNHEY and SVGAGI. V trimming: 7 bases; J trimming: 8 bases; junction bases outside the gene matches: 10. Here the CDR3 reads CASTRQGGEEKLFF. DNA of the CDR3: TGTGCCAGCACCCGACAGGGCGGGGAGGAAAAACTGTTTTTT.

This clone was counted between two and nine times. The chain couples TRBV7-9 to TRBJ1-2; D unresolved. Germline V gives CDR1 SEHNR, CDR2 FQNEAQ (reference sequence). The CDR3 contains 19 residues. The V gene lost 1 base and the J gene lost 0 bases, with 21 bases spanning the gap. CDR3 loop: CASSLGLASSFTSNYGYTF. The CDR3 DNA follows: TGTGCCAGCAGCTTAGGCCTTGCTTCGTCGTTTACTTCTAACTATGGCTACACCTTC.

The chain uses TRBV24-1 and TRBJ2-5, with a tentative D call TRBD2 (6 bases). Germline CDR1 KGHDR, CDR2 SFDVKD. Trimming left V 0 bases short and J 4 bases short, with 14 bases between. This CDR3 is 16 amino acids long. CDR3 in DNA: TGTGCCACCAGTGATTTGCGGTTCGGGGGTCGAGAGACCCAGTACTTC. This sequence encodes CATSDLRFGGRETQYF.

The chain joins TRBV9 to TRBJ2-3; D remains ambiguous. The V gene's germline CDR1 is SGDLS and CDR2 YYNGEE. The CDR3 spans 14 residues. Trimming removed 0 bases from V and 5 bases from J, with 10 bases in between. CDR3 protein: CASSVEGSRDTQYF. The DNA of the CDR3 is TGTGCCAGCAGCGTAGAGGGTAGCCGAGATACGCAGTATTTT.